These 2 T cell receptor beta chains were all obtained from the same sample, sequenced in a study of blood T cell repertoires in COVID-19. Assay: immunoSEQ multiplex PCR; the TCRdb copy retains only in-frame clones and omits some. The sample holds over 75,000 clones, roughly four fifths seen once. The sequenced sample was peripheral blood. These receptor sequences come from an elderly woman with acute or convalescent COVID-19.

CDR3 region: CARSPLGAWTGVSNQPQHF. The CDR3 DNA reads as TGTGCCAGAAGCCCTCTGGGGGCCTGGACAGGAGTTAGCAATCAGCCCCAGCATTTT. The chain combines TRBV5-3 with TRBJ1-5, with 7 bases aligning to TRBD1. TRBV5-3 is reported as an ORF; its role is uncertain. With 4 bases clipped from V and 0 bases from J, the junction kept 16 bases outside the gene matches. The CDR3 is 19 amino acids.

This chain joins TRBV6-1 and TRBJ1-1; no reliable D call. Germline V gives CDR1 MNHNS, CDR2 SASEGT. The CDR3 has 14 amino acids. V lost 3 bases to trimming and J lost 5 bases, with 13 bases between them. The DNA for the CDR3 is TGTGCCAGCAGTGAGAGGGCACCTGGGACTGAAGCTTTCTTT. It encodes CASSERAPGTEAFF.